This T cell receptor beta chain was recorded in a study of beta chain features in type 1 diabetes. Study summary: Age and gender were similar between patients and healthy donors, as were cell yields.

General observations from the study: The study found that naive, central memory and Treg TCRB repertoires appeared more similar in patients than in healthy donors. Moderately but significantly shorter TCRB CDR3s were found in Type 1 diabetes patients in all four CD4+ subsets. Cells expressing TCR highly could be over-represented by cDNA sequencing.

Trimming removed 7 bases from V and 3 bases from J, with 16 bases in between. The germline CDR1 and CDR2 sequences are MNHEY and SMNVEV (reference sequence). The CDR3 is made up of 15 amino acids. Concerning this clone: Its matching antigen is unknown.

Of the isolated RNA, all was reverse transcribed, and so the sequenced material was expressed TCRB transcripts. Sequenced by immunoSEQ multiplex PCR; TCRdb stores in-frame clones only, minus some. In the table there are approximately 170,000 clones, about 7.8% of which are singletons. Sequencing used central memory CD4+ T cells from blood. This receptor was taken from a woman aged 40 to 49 with type 1 diabetes. This chain connects TRBV27 to TRBJ2-1; tentative D call: TRBD2 (5 bases). This CDR3 is CASTPPGRDYNEQFF. CDR3 nucleotides: TGTGCCAGCACCCCTCCCGGCCGGGACTACAATGAGCAGTTCTTC.